A single count supports the clone carrying this TCR beta chain. Germline V gene data show CDR1 as SNHLY and CDR2 as FYNNEI. This CDR3 is 12 amino acids long. The V end was cut by 4 bases, the J end by 2 bases, with 3 bases between. Measured with immunoSEQ multiplex PCR; TCRdb has only the in-frame clones, and not every one. The sample lists 6,500 to 7,500 clones; roughly 87% were seen once. The sample originates from a study of T cells and Merkel cell carcinoma outcomes. This TCR was sampled from a human donor with Merkel cell carcinoma. Sequencing input: tumor tissue from Merkel cell carcinoma. The rearrangement joins TRBV2 to TRBJ2-1; D is unresolved. The CDR3 spells CASSATYNEQFF. The CDR3 DNA sequence: TGTGCCAGCAGTGCTACCTACAATGAGCAGTTCTTC.